This is a list of T cell receptor beta chains from one sample in a study of T cells in narcolepsy. Repertoires were generated with immunoSEQ multiplex PCR, while TCRdb's copy carries only in-frame clones and drops some. The data hold about 33,000 clones, with roughly 90% observed a single time. Specimen: CD45RA- memory CD4+ T cells from PBMCs. These receptors all come from a human donor with narcolepsy. Each CDR3 is given with its conserved first and last residue. Fields, in order: D gene, clone size, J gene, V gene, CDR3 DNA, CDR3 protein. The D gene is left open where the match is weak. The size of a clone is reported for some rows only, either as once, few or many, or as a class for expanded clones.

.	.	TRBJ2-1	TRBV5-5	TGTGCCAGCAGCCCAATGGACTCTAGCCATGAGCAGTTCTTC	CASSPMDSSHEQFF
TRBD1	.	TRBJ1-1	TRBV28	TGTGCCAGCAGTACCCGGACAGGGGGCTATACTGAAGCTTTCTTT	CASSTRTGGYTEAFF
TRBD1	.	TRBJ1-1	TRBV7-2	TGTGCCAGCAGCTTACTTCCGGGACAGGCAATGAACACTGAAGCTTTCTTT	CASSLLPGQAMNTEAFF
TRBD1	.	TRBJ1-2	TRBV7-2	TGTGCCAGCAGCTTCCAGGGACAGGGGAATGGCTACACCTTC	CASSFQGQGNGYTF
TRBD1	once	TRBJ1-5	TRBV2	TGTGCCACCAATCAGGGGGCGGGACAGCCCCAGCATTTT	CATNQGAGQPQHF
.	.	TRBJ2-5	TRBV23-1	TGCGCCAGCAGTCAAGCCCGGGGCGTAAAGGAGGAGACCCAGTACTTC	CASSQARGVKEETQYF
TRBD1	.	TRBJ2-7	TRBV7-2	TGTGCCAGCAGCCTGAGGGACAGGGGATCGGAGCAGTACTTC	CASSLRDRGSEQYF
TRBD2	few	TRBJ2-5	TRBV5-1	TGCGCCAGCAGGATGACTCGCGGGGGGGTGCAAGAGACCCAGTACTTC	CASRMTRGGVQETQYF
.	.	TRBJ1-1	TRBV19	TGTGCCAGTACTCAGGGGTTTGTGAACACTGAAGCTTTCTTT	CASTQGFVNTEAFF
.	once	TRBJ1-2	TRBV12-1	TGTGCCAGCAGCTCCGGGGGGACAGGGGAGAAAAATGGCTACACCTTC	CASSSGGTGEKNGYTF
.	.	TRBJ1-1	TRBV9	TGTGCCAGCATCCTCAGACCTTCTAAAAACACTGAAGCTTTCTTT	CASILRPSKNTEAFF
.	.	TRBJ1-3	TRBV25-1	TGTGCCAGCAGTGGGGGAGCTGGAAACACCATATATTTT	CASSGGAGNTIYF
TRBD2	.	TRBJ2-1	TRBV11-3	TGTGCCAGCAGCTCTAGCGGGGACTACAATGAGCAGTTCTTC	CASSSSGDYNEQFF
TRBD2	.	TRBJ2-7	TRBV27	TGTGCCAGCAGTTCCCTAGCGGATTTCTACGAGCAGTACTTC	CASSSLADFYEQYF
.	.	TRBJ1-5	TRBV19	TGTGCCAGTAGTATCAGCAGGGGTCCCAATCAGCCCCAGCATTTT	CASSISRGPNQPQHF
TRBD1	.	TRBJ1-4	TRBV7-9	TGTGCCAGCAGCTTGCGACAGGGTAATGAAAAACTGTTTTTT	CASSLRQGNEKLFF
.	.	TRBJ1-5	TRBV30	TGTGCCTGGAGCATGGGGACGTACAGCAATCAGCCCCAGCATTTT	CAWSMGTYSNQPQHF
.	.	TRBJ2-7	TRBV4-3	TGCGCCAGCAGCCAAGATGGGGGGGGCGCGGGCGAGCAGTACTTC	CASSQDGGGAGEQYF
TRBD1	.	TRBJ1-4	TRBV29-1	TGCAGCGCCCGACAGGGGGCCACGAATGAAAAACTGTTTTTT	CSARQGATNEKLFF
TRBD2	.	TRBJ2-1	TRBV11-2	TGTGCCAGCAGCGGGCGGACTAGCGGGAGGGTAGAACGCTACAATGAGCAGTTCTTC	CASSGRTSGRVERYNEQFF
TRBD2	.	TRBJ2-2	TRBV7-8	TGTGCCAGCAGCGAAGCGGGGGGAGCCACCGGGGAGCTGTTTTTT	CASSEAGGATGELFF
TRBD1	.	TRBJ2-7	TRBV5-1	TGCGCCAGCAGCTTGATTTGGACAGGGGACTACGAGCAGTACTTC	CASSLIWTGDYEQYF
TRBD2	once	TRBJ2-1	TRBV27	TGTGCCAGCACCTTACGACTAGCGGGGAATCATGAGCAGTTCTTC	CASTLRLAGNHEQFF
.	.	TRBJ2-3	TRBV10-1	TGCGCCAGCAGTGGCGGAGACCCGACCACAGATACGCAGTATTTT	CASSGGDPTTDTQYF
.	.	TRBJ2-5	TRBV11-2	TGTGCCAGCAGCTTAGGAGACCAGGACCAAGAGACCCAGTACTTC	CASSLGDQDQETQYF
.	.	TRBJ2-6	TRBV18	TGTGCCAGCTCACCAATATCCCGCTCTGGGGCCAACGTCCTGACTTTC	CASSPISRSGANVLTF
.	.	TRBJ2-7	TRBV7-6	TGTGCCAGCAGCTTAAGTGGGGGAAGCTACGAGCAGTACTTC	CASSLSGGSYEQYF
TRBD2	.	TRBJ2-2	TRBV6-6	TGTGCCAGCAGTCAGCCCGGGAGGGAACCCACCGGGGAGCTGTTTTTT	CASSQPGREPTGELFF
.	.	TRBJ2-7	TRBV18	TGTGCCAGCTCACCACGGTCCGGAGGGGGTGACCACGAGCAGTACTTC	CASSPRSGGGDHEQYF
.	.	TRBJ2-2	TRBV7-3	TGTGCCAGCAGCTTTGGGGGTCAGGGATTTCCCGGGGAGCTGTTTTTT	CASSFGGQGFPGELFF
.	.	TRBJ1-3	TRBV19	TGTGCCAGTGAGGAGTGGGGGAACTCTGGAAACACCATATATTTT	CASEEWGNSGNTIYF
TRBD2	.	TRBJ2-7	TRBV10-3	TGTGCCATCAGTGAGTCGAAGCTAGCGGGGGGACCCTATCCGTACGAGCAGTACTTC	CAISESKLAGGPYPYEQYF
.	.	TRBJ2-3	TRBV9	TGTGCCAGCACCAGGACCGTTCTCCAAGATACGCAGTATTTT	CASTRTVLQDTQYF
.	.	TRBJ2-7	TRBV7-8	TGTGCCAGCAGCGCAAACCGATTATACGAGCAGTACTTC	CASSANRLYEQYF
.	.	TRBJ2-7	TRBV14	TGTGCCAGCAGCCGGGACACCTACGAGCAGTACTTC	CASSRDTYEQYF
TRBD2	.	TRBJ2-1	TRBV6-1	TGTGCCAGCAGTGATCCCGGACTAGCGGGAGTACGGCAGTTCTTC	CASSDPGLAGVRQFF
TRBD2	.	TRBJ2-3	TRBV7-2	TGTGCCAGCAGCTCACAAAACCCCCGACTAGCGGGGCGCACAGATACGCAGTATTTT	CASSSQNPRLAGRTDTQYF
.	.	TRBJ2-1	TRBV19	TGTGCCAGTAAGGTAGACCGAAGCTCCTACAATGAGCAGTTCTTC	CASKVDRSSYNEQFF
TRBD2	.	TRBJ2-3	TRBV11-3	TGTGCCAGCAACCTAGCGGGAGGGCCCACAGATACGCAGTATTTT	CASNLAGGPTDTQYF
.	.	TRBJ1-2	TRBV6-6	TGTGCCAGCAGTTACTCGCCACCAGGGTTTGGCTACACCTTC	CASSYSPPGFGYTF
.	.	TRBJ2-5	TRBV5-1	TGCGCCAGCAGCTTGGCCGGTCACGGGGGAAACCAAGAGACCCAGTACTTC	CASSLAGHGGNQETQYF
.	.	TRBJ2-7	TRBV11-2	TGTGCCAGCAGGGATGCGACAGGTGGGATCTACGAGCAGTACTTC	CASRDATGGIYEQYF
.	.	TRBJ2-1	TRBV28	TGTGCCAGCAGTTTAATGGGAATCGAGCAGTTCTTC	CASSLMGIEQFF
.	.	TRBJ1-2	TRBV30	TGTGCCTGGAGTGTCCTCCGGGGTTTGTATGGCTACACCTTC	CAWSVLRGLYGYTF
TRBD2	.	TRBJ2-1	TRBV15	TGTGCCACCAGCATGAGCGGGAGGGTTAATAATGAGCAGTTCTTC	CATSMSGRVNNEQFF
TRBD2	.	TRBJ2-4	TRBV18	TGTGCCAGCTCACCAAGTGGAACGGGGGGGACAAACATTCAGTACTTC	CASSPSGTGGTNIQYF
.	.	TRBJ1-1	TRBV10-1	TGCGCCAGCGGAAGCAGGAGGAACACTGAAGCTTTCTTT	CASGSRRNTEAFF
TRBD2	.	TRBJ2-5	TRBV7-9	TGTGCCAGCAGCTTAGACACTAGCGCGGAGACCCAGTACTTC	CASSLDTSAETQYF